This T cell receptor beta chain was captured by sequencing in a study of human T cells and chemical hapten exposure. At the level of the study: How much TCR each sample yielded varied, mostly because pooled library volumes differed slightly. General observations from the study: No change in TCRs above 1 in 1000 frequency was produced by DPC sensitization.

Unique molecular identifiers were affixed to discrete cDNA molecules within the library. Original methodology: Ranging from about 20,000 to 690,600, TCR counts per sample had a median value of roughly 96,000. One entry per CDR3 protein results from TCRdb running MiXCR on the 5' RACE reads. TCRdb, not the authors, supplied the V and J calls. The table includes 110,000 or so distinct CDR3 sequences, approximately 20% detected once. Sequencing started from total RNA isolated from unfractionated whole blood. The table lists this clonotype with a count of one. What it binds is unknown. The CDR3 contains 16 residues. CDR1 and CDR2 from the germline V gene are PRHDT and FYEKMQ (reference sequence). Trimming removed 1 base from V and 4 bases from J; junction bases left unmatched: 7.

This TCR was recovered from a human donor in good health. This rearrangement joins TRBV13 to TRBJ2-5; 9 nucleotides agree with TRBD2. The CDR3 nucleotides read TGTGCCAGCAGCTTAGAAGCGGGAGGAGAGGGAGAGACCCAGTACTTC. It yields the protein CASSLEAGGEGETQYF.